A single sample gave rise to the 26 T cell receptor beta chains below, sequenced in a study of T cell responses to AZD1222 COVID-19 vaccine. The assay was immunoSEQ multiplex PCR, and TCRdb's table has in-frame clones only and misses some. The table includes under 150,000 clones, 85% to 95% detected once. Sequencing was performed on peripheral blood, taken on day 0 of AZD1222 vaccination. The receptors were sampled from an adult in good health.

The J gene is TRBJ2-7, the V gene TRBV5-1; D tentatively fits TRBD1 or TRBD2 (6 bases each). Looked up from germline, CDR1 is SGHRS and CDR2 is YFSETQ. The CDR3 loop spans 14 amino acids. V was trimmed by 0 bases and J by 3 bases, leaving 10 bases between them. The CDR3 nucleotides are TGCGCCAGCAGCTTGGTCAGGGGACTCTACGAGCAGTACTTC. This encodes CASSLVRGLYEQYF.

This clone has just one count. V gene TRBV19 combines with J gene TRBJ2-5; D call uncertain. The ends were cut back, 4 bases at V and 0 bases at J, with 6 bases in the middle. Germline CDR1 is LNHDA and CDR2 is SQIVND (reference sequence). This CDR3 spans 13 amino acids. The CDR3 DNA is TGTGCCAGTAGTAGTGGGTACCAAGAGACCCAGTACTTC. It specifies CASSSGYQETQYF.

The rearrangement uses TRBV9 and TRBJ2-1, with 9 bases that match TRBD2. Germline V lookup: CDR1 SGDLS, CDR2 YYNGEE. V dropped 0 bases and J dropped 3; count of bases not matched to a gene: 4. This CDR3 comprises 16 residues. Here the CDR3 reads CASSVGSSGNYNEQFF. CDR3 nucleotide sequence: TGTGCCAGCAGCGTAGGGTCTAGCGGGAACTACAATGAGCAGTTCTTC.

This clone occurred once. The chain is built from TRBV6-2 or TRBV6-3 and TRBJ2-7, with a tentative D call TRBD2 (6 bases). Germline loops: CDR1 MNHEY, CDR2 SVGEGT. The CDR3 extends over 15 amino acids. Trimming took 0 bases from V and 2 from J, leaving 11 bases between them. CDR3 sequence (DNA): TGTGCCAGCAGTTACTCGAAGTGGGGGGCCTACGAGCAGTACTTC. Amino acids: CASSYSKWGAYEQYF.

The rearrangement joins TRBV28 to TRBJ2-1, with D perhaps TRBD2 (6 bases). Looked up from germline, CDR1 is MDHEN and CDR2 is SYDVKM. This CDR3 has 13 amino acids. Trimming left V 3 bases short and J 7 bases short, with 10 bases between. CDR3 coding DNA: TGTGCCAGCAGTTTCTTTCTAGCGAATGAGCAGTTCTTC. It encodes CASSFFLANEQFF.

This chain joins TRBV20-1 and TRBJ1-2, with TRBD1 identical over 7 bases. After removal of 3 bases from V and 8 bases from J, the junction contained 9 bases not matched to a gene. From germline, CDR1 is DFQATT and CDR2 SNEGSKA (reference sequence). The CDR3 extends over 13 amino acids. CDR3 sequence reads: CSASDDREEGYTF. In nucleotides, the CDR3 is TGCAGTGCTAGTGATGACAGGGAAGAAGGCTACACCTTC.

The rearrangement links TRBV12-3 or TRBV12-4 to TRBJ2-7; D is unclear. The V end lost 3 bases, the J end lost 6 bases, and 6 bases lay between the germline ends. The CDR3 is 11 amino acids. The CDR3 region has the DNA TGTGCCAGCAGTTTTAGGACCGAGCAGTACTTC. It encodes CASSFRTEQYF.

The CDR3 DNA follows: TGTGCCAGCAGCCTGGCCCTAGGGCAGCCCCAGCATTTT. It is translated as CASSLALGQPQHF. V and J are TRBV27 and TRBJ1-5; D not resolved. The germline V gene encodes CDR1 MNHEY and CDR2 SMNVEV (reference sequence). The length of the CDR3 is 13 residues. V gave up 6 bases and J gave up 7 bases, with 13 bases separating them.

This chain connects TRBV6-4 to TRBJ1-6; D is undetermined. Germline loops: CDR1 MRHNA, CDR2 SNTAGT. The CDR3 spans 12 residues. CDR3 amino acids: CVYDGPNSPLHF. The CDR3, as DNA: TGTGTCTATGACGGGCCTAATTCACCCCTCCACTTT.

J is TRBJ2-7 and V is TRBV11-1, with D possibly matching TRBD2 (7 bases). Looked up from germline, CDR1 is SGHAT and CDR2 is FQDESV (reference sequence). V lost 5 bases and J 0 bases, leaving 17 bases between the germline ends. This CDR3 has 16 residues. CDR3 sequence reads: CASSPWGGQGSYEQYF. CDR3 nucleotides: TGTGCCAGCAGCCCCTGGGGGGGGCAAGGCTCCTACGAGCAGTACTTC.

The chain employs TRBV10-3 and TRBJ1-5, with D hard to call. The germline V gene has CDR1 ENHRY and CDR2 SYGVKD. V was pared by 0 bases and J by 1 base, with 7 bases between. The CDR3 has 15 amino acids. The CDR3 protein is CAISESSLSNQPQHF. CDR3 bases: TGTGCCATCAGTGAGTCGAGCCTAAGCAATCAGCCCCAGCATTTT.

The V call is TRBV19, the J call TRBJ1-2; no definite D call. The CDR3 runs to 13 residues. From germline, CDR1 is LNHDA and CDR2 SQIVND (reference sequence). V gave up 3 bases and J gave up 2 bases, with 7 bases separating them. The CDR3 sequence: CASSMIQNYGYTF. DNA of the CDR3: TGTGCCAGTAGTATGATACAGAACTATGGCTACACCTTC.

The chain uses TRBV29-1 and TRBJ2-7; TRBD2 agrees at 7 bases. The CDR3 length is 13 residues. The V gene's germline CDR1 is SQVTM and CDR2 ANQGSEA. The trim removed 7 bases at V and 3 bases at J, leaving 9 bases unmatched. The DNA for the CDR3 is TGCAGCGCTATAGCGGGTGTAATCTACGAGCAGTACTTC. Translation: CSAIAGVIYEQYF.

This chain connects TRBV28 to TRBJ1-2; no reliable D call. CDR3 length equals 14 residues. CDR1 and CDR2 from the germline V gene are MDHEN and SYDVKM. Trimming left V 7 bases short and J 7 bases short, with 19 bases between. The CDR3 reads CASKFRLIASGYTF. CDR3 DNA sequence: TGTGCCAGCAAGTTTAGGCTTATCGCAAGTGGCTACACCTTC.

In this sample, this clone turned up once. CDR3: CASRQGGGNTIYF. The CDR3 coding sequence is TGTGCCAGTAGACAGGGAGGAGGAAACACCATATATTTT. The chain recombines TRBV19 with TRBJ1-3; a possible D gene is TRBD1 (6 bases). Germline V gene data show CDR1 as LNHDA and CDR2 as SQIVND (reference sequence). V was trimmed by 6 bases and J by 4 bases, leaving 10 bases between them. The CDR3 extends over 13 amino acids.

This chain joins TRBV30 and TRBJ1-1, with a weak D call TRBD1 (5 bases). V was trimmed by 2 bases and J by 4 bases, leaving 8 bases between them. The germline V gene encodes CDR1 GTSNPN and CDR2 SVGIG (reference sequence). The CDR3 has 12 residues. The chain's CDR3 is CAWSTRGTEAFF. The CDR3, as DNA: TGTGCCTGGAGTACGAGGGGCACTGAAGCTTTCTTT. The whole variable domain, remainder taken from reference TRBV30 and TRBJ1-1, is SQTIHQWPATLVQPVGSPLSLECTVEGTSNPNLYWYRQAAGRGLQLLFYSVGIGQISSEVPQNLSASRPQDRQFILSSKKLLLSDSGFYLCAWSTRGTEAFFGQGTRLTVV.

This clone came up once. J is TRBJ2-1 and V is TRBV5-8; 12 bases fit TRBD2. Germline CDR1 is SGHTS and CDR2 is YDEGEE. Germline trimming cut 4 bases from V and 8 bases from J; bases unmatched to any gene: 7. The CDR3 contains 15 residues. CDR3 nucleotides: TGTGCCAGCAGCCTTAGGACTAGCGGGATGGATGAGCAGTTCTTC. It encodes CASSLRTSGMDEQFF.

The chain's CDR3 is CASSISGNRVSRNTEAFF. The CDR3 nucleotides read TGTGCCAGTAGTATATCCGGGAACAGGGTGTCCCGGAACACTGAAGCTTTCTTT. V gene TRBV19 combines with J gene TRBJ1-1, with D possibly being TRBD1 (6 bases). The V end lost 2 bases, the J end lost 1 base, and 20 bases lay between the germline ends. This CDR3 spans 18 amino acids. Germline lookup yields CDR1 LNHDA and CDR2 SQIVND (reference sequence). The whole variable domain, remainder taken from reference TRBV19 and TRBJ1-1, is DGGITQSPKYLFRKEGQNVTLSCEQNLNHDAMYWYRQDPGQGLRLIYYSQIVNDFQKGDIAEGYSVSREKKESFPLTVTSAQKNPTAFYLCASSISGNRVSRNTEAFFGQGTRLTVV.

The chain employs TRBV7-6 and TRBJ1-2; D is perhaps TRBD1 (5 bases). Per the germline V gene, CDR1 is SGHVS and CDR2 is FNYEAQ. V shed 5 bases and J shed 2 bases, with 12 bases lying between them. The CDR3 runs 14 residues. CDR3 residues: CASSPMAGNYGYTF. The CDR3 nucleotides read TGTGCCAGCAGCCCCATGGCAGGGAACTATGGCTACACCTTC.

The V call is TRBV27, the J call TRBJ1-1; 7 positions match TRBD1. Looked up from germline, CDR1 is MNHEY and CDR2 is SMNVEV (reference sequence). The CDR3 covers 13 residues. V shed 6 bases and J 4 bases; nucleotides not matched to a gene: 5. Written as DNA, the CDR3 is TGTGCCAGCAGCAGACAGGGAGTCACTGAAGCTTTCTTT. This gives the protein CASSRQGVTEAFF.

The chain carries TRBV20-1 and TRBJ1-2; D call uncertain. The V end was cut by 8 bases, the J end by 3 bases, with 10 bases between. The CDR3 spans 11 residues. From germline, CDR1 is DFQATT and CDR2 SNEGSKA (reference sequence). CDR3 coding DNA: TGCAGTCAAAGGGTGGACTATGGCTACACCTTC. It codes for CSQRVDYGYTF.

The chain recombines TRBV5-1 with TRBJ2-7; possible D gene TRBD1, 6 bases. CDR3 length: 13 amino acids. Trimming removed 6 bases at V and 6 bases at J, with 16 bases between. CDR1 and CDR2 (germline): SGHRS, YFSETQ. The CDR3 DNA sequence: TGCGCCAGCACCCCTGGGGGCGGGCTCGAGCAGTACTTC. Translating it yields CASTPGGGLEQYF.

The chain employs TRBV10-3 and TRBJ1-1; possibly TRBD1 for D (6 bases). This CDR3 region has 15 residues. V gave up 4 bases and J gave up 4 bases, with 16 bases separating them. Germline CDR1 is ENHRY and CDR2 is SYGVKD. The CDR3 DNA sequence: TGTGCCATCAGTGCCGGACAGCGCTTCGGCACTGAAGCTTTCTTT. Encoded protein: CAISAGQRFGTEAFF.

The CDR3 nucleotides are TGTGCCAGCAGCCAGTGGTTGGTGACAGGCCAAGAGACCCAGTACTTC. Residues: CASSQWLVTGQETQYF. The genes are TRBV28 and TRBJ2-5, with D perhaps matching TRBD1 (6 bases). The V end lost 6 bases, the J end lost 1 base, and 18 bases lay between the germline ends. This CDR3 region has 16 residues. CDR1 is MDHEN and CDR2 is SYDVKM in the germline V gene.

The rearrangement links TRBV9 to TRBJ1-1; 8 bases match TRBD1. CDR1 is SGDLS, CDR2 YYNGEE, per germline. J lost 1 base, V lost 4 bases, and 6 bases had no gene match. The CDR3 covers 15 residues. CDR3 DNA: TGTGCCAGCAGCTCCACCGGGACAGGGAACACTGAAGCTTTCTTT. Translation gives CASSSTGTGNTEAFF.

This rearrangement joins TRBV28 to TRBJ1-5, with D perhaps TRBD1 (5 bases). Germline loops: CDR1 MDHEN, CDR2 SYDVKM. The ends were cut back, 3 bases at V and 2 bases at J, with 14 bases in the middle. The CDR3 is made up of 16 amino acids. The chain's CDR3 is CASSFRQNRGNQPQHF. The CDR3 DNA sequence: TGTGCCAGCAGTTTTAGACAGAATCGGGGCAATCAGCCCCAGCATTTT. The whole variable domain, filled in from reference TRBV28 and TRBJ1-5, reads DVKVTQSSRYLVKRTGEKVFLECVQDMDHENMFWYRQDPGLGLRLIYFSYDVKMKEKGDIPEGYSVSREKKERFSLILESASTNQTSMYLCASSFRQNRGNQPQHFGDGTRLSIL.